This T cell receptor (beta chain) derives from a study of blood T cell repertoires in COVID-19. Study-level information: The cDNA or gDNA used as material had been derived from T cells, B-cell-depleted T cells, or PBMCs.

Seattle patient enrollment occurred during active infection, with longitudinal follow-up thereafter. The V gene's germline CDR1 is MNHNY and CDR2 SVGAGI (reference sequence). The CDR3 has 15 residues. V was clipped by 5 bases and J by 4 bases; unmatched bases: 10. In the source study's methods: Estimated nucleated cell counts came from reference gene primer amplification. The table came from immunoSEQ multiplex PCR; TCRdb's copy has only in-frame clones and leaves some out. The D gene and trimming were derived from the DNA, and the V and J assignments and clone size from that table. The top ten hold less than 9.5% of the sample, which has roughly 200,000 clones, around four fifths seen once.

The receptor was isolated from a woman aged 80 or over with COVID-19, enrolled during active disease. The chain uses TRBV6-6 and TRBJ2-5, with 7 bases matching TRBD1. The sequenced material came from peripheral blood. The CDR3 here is CASSKPTGTGETQYF. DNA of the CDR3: TGTGCCAGCAGTAAACCGACAGGGACCGGAGAGACCCAGTACTTC.